Listed here is a single T cell receptor (beta chain). No antigen is known for it. The conserved phenylalanine or tryptophan is not found at the CDR3 terminus, so this likely reflects a read error. The study amplified TCR beta CDR3 regions using RNA transcripts. The workflow started with a first-round RT-PCR run with HTBI primers and then moved on to a second-round multiplex PCR. Each CDR3 protein gets one entry after TCRdb re-called the multiplex PCR reads with MiXCR. This table has 740,000 or so distinct CDR3 sequences, approximately 40% appearing once. The CDR3 has 15 amino acids. The germline V gene has CDR1 SGHTA and CDR2 FQGNSA. The V and J ends lost 5 bases and 4 bases, in that order; junction bases with no gene match: 6. This specimen comes from a study of Graves' ophthalmopathy and Graves' hyperthyroidism. Ineligible for inclusion were patients with other autoimmune diseases, uncontrolled infections, pregnancy or lactation. PBMCs were isolated from an approximately 9.4 ml sample of fresh peripheral blood.

Study-wide findings and caveats: The study's model predicted ophthalmopathy progression at 70.59% sensitivity and 72% to 85% specificity. A classifier, a 13-signature model, separated ophthalmopathy from stable hyperthyroidism with approximately 88% sensitivity and approximately 80% specificity.

The sample was peripheral blood. The TCR comes from an adult man with Graves' ophthalmopathy. The V gene is TRBV7-2, the J gene TRBJ2-5, with 11 nucleotides matching TRBD2. Written as DNA, the CDR3 is TGTGCCAGCAGCCCACCTACTAGCGGGGGAGAGACCCAGTACGTC. It yields the protein CASSPPTSGGETQYV.